A selection of T cell receptor beta chains follows, all from one sample in a study of cytotoxic CD8 clonotypes in ibrutinib-treated CLL. Profiled with immunoSEQ multiplex PCR; TCRdb holds only in-frame clones, not every one. Of approximately 16,000 clones detected, approximately 58% appear once; the ten largest clones hold approximately 11%. The sequences come from PBMCs, collected before ibrutinib treatment. These receptor sequences come from a human donor with chronic lymphocytic leukemia. Each CDR3 is given with its conserved first and last residue. D genes are given only for firm matches. The size field is filled for only some rows; it gives once, few, many or a size class.

J gene | V gene | D gene | clone size | CDR3 DNA | CDR3 protein
TRBJ2-1 | TRBV28 | TRBD2 | NA | TGTGCCAGCAGTCTCAGGACTAGCGGGATATTTTTCGGTGAGCAGTTCTTC | CASSLRTSGIFFGEQFF
TRBJ2-7 | TRBV7-9 | NA | NA | TGTGCCAGCAGCCCGACAGACTCCTACGAGCAGTACTTC | CASSPTDSYEQYF
TRBJ1-1 | TRBV9 | TRBD1 | NA | TGTGCCAGCAGCCCAAGACAAGGGGGCTCTGAAGCTTTCTTT | CASSPRQGGSEAFF
TRBJ2-7 | TRBV27 | NA | NA | TGTGCCAGCAGCCGCACAGGGAGCGAGCAGTACTTC | CASSRTGSEQYF
TRBJ2-1 | TRBV4-1 | TRBD2 | NA | TGCGCCAGCAGCCTTGAACTAGCGGGGGGTCGAAATGAGCAGTTCTTC | CASSLELAGGRNEQFF
TRBJ1-1 | TRBV29-1 | NA | medium-sized | TGCAGCGCTCAAACGAGGGGAACGACTGAAGCTTTCTTT | CSAQTRGTTEAFF
TRBJ2-3 | TRBV11-3 | TRBD2 | NA | TGTGCCAGCAGCTTAGCTGGCGGCACGGGAGGAGATACGCAGTATTTT | CASSLAGGTGGDTQYF
TRBJ2-7 | TRBV28 | TRBD1 | NA | TGTGCCAGCAACCCCCCGGGGACAGCCTACGAGCAGTACTTC | CASNPPGTAYEQYF
TRBJ2-6 | TRBV5-4 | NA | NA | TGTGTCAGCAGCTTGTTTGGACAGCTCTCTGGGGCCAACGTCCTGACTTTC | CVSSLFGQLSGANVLTF
TRBJ1-5 | TRBV4-1 | NA | NA | TGCGCCAGCAGCCCCGACAGCCCAAATCAGCCCCAGCATTTT | CASSPDSPNQPQHF
TRBJ2-3 | TRBV18 | TRBD2 | few | TGTGCCAGCTCACCGACTAGCGGGGGTAGCACAGATACGCAGTATTTT | CASSPTSGGSTDTQYF
TRBJ1-1 | TRBV6-1 | NA | NA | TGTGCCTCCAACCCGGGGCGGAACACTGAAGCTTTCTTT | CASNPGRNTEAFF